These 9 T cell receptor beta chains were sequenced from one sample in a study of identifying expanded T cells in peripheral blood. Assay used: immunoSEQ multiplex PCR; TCRdb lists only in-frame clones, some missing. The table has some 120,000 clones, around 84% seen once. The material sequenced was blood. The receptors come from a person aged 18 to 75 in good health.

The CDR3 DNA reads as TGTGCCAGCTCACCGTCCAGGGGGAAGGAGGGCTACACCTTC. Translation: CASSPSRGKEGYTF. The V call is TRBV18, the J call TRBJ1-2; TRBD1 matches 7 bases. V lost 3 bases, J lost 8 bases, and 9 bases stayed unmatched. Germline values: CDR1 KGHSH, CDR2 LQKENI. There are 14 residues in the CDR3.

The genes are TRBV19 and TRBJ2-7, with TRBD1 identical over 10 bases. CDR1 is LNHDA and CDR2 is SQIVND in the germline V gene (reference sequence). The CDR3 is 14 amino acids. After removal of 5 bases from V and 2 bases from J, the junction contained 3 bases not matched to a gene. The CDR3 reads CASSPGQGTYEQYF. CDR3 sequence (DNA): TGTGCCAGTAGTCCGGGACAGGGGACCTACGAGCAGTACTTC.

CDR3 sequence (DNA): TGTGCCAGCAGCCAACTACAGGGAAACACCGGGGAGCTGTTTTTT. It translates to CASSQLQGNTGELFF. V is TRBV5-4 and J is TRBJ2-2, with D tentatively TRBD1 (6 bases). Per the germline V gene, CDR1 is SGHNT and CDR2 is YYREEE (reference sequence). The CDR3 length is 15 residues. Trimming took 4 bases from V and 2 from J, leaving 12 bases between them.

The chain links TRBV4-2 to TRBJ2-3; D uncertain. CDR3 length: 15 residues. The germline CDR1 and CDR2 sequences are LGHNA and YNFKEQ. V was clipped by 4 bases and J by 1 base, with 12 bases between them. CDR3 region: CASSRSNPRTDTQYF. DNA of the CDR3: TGTGCCAGCAGCCGTTCTAACCCACGCACAGATACGCAGTATTTT.

Ten or more counts support this clone. CDR3 region: CATSRGSGQYENEKLFF. CDR3 in DNA: TGTGCCACCAGCAGGGGATCGGGACAGTATGAAAATGAAAAACTGTTTTTT. The gene calls are TRBV15 and TRBJ1-4, with 7 bases that match TRBD1. The junction had 12 bases not matched to a gene; V was cut back by 3 bases and J by 5 bases. The V gene's germline CDR1 is LNHNV and CDR2 YYDKDF (reference sequence). The CDR3 length is 17 residues.

The J gene is TRBJ2-3, the V gene TRBV12-1. TRBV12-1 is tagged as a pseudogene. The CDR3 is 14 residues long. This chain's CDR3 is CASHGGRGTDTQYF. DNA for the CDR3: TGTGCCAGCCACGGGGGCCGCGGCACAGATACGCAGTATTTT.

The rearrangement links TRBV27 to TRBJ2-7; weak D call: TRBD1 (5 bases). Germline V gene lookup returns CDR1 MNHEY and CDR2 SMNVEV (reference sequence). Deletions cut 6 bases from V and 2 bases from J, with 14 bases between. CDR3 length equals 14 residues. The CDR3 sequence: CASRWSRRAYEQYF. CDR3 sequence (DNA): TGTGCCAGCAGGTGGTCGCGCAGGGCCTACGAGCAGTACTTC.

The count of this clone is one. The chain couples TRBV15 to TRBJ1-5, with no clear D. Germline CDR1 and CDR2: LNHNV and YYDKDF (reference sequence). The CDR3 has 17 residues. V dropped 5 bases and J dropped 0 bases, with 17 bases sitting between them. CDR3 region: CATSRSDAAYSNQPQHF. The CDR3 DNA reads as TGTGCCACCAGCCGATCGGACGCGGCATATAGCAATCAGCCCCAGCATTTT.

This clone came up a few times. Other DNA sequences in this specimen translate into the identical CDR3. The V and J genes are TRBV27 and TRBJ1-5; the D is unclear. V dropped 3 bases and J dropped 2 bases, with 5 bases sitting between them. The germline CDR1 and CDR2 sequences are MNHEY and SMNVEV (reference sequence). The CDR3 extends over 13 amino acids. The CDR3 nucleotides are TGTGCCAGCAGTTTTCAGGGCAATCAGCCCCAGCATTTT. Amino acids: CASSFQGNQPQHF.